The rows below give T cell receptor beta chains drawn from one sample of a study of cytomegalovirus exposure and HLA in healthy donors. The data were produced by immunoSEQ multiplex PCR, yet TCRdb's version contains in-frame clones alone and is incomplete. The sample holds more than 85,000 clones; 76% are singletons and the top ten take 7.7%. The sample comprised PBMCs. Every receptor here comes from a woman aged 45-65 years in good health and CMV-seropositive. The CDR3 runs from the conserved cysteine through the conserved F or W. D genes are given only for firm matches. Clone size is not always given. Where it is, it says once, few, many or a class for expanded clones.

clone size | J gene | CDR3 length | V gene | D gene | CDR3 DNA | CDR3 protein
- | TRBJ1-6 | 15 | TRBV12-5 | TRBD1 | TGTGCTAGTGGTTCCGGACAGGGGGCGAGTTCACCCCTCCACTTT | CASGSGQGASSPLHF
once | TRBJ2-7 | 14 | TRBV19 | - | TGTGCCAGTAGTATAGATCTCCCCGACATGCCGCAGTACTTC | CASSIDLPDMPQYF
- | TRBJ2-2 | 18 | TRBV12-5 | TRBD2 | TGTGCTAGTGGTTATCTAGCGGGAGGACCCTCGAACACCGGGGAGCTGTTTTTT | CASGYLAGGPSNTGELFF
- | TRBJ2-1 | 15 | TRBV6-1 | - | TGTGCCAGCAGCCTTCGGCAGGGTTCCCACAATGAGCAGTTCTTC | CASSLRQGSHNEQFF
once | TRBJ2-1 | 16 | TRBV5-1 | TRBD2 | TGCGCCAGCAGCGCCCCCGGACTAGCTCCTATTAATGAGCAGTTCTTC | CASSAPGLAPINEQFF
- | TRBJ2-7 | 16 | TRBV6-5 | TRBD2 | TGTGCCAGCAGTTACTCCCGGACTAGCGGGAGTGGTGAGCAGTACTTC | CASSYSRTSGSGEQYF
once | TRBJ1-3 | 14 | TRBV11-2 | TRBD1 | TGTGCCAGCAGCCGCGGACAGGGGGGCTACACCATATATTTT | CASSRGQGGYTIYF
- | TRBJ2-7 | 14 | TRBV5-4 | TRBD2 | TGTGCCAGCAGCCTCGCCGGGGGGTGGAACGAGCAGTACTTC | CASSLAGGWNEQYF
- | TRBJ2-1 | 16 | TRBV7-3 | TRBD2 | TGTGCCAGCAGCCCGGGGACTACCCCTGCCTACAATGAGCAGTTCTTC | CASSPGTTPAYNEQFF
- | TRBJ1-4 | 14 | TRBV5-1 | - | TGCGCCAGCAGAGGAGGAGAAGAGGATGAAAAACTGTTTTTT | CASRGGEEDEKLFF
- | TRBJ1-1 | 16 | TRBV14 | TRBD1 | TGTGCCAGCAGCCGACTAGACCCAGGGGGAACAACTGAAGCTTTCTTT | CASSRLDPGGTTEAFF
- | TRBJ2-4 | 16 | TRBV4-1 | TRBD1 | TGCGCCAGCAGCCAAGTCCCGGGACAGGGGTTAAACATTCAGTACTTC | CASSQVPGQGLNIQYF
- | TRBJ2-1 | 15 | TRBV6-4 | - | TGTGCCAGCAGCGCAAGCGGCACCTCCTACAATGAGCAGTTCTTC | CASSASGTSYNEQFF
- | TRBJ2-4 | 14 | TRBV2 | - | TGTGCCAGCAGCTCCCGGACGGGGGAAAACATTCAGTACTTC | CASSSRTGENIQYF
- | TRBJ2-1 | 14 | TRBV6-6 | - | TGTGCCAGCAGTCGACCCACTAGGGCCAATGAGCAGTTCTTC | CASSRPTRANEQFF
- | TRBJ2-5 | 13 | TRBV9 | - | TGTGCCAGCAGCATTCAGGGTGGGGAGACCCAGTACTTC | CASSIQGGETQYF
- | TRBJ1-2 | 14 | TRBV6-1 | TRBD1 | TGTGCCAGCAGCCTCCGGGGACAGCAGAATGGCTACACCTTC | CASSLRGQQNGYTF
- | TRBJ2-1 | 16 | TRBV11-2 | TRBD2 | TGTGCCAGCAGCTTCAACCTAGCGGGAGCTCGGGGTGAGCAGTTCTTC | CASSFNLAGARGEQFF
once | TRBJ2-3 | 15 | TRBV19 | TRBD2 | TGTGCCAGTAGGTTAGCGGGGGGGGACACAGATACGCAGTATTTT | CASRLAGGDTDTQYF
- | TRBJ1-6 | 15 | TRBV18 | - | TGTGCCAGCTCACCCCGGGACACTTCCACTTCACCCCTCCACTTT | CASSPRDTSTSPLHF
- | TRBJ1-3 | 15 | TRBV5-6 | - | TGTGCCAGCAGCTTGGCCGGTCCCTCTGGAAACACCATATATTTT | CASSLAGPSGNTIYF
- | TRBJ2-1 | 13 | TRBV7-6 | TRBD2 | TGTGCCAGCAGCTTAGCAGGGAGGGATGAGCAGTTCTTC | CASSLAGRDEQFF
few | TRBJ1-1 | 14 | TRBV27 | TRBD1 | TGTGCCAGCAATACGAACAGGGGATGGACTGAAGCTTTCTTT | CASNTNRGWTEAFF
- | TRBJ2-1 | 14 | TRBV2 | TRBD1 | TGTGCCAGCAGACTACAGGGGTCCTACAATGAGCAGTTCTTC | CASRLQGSYNEQFF
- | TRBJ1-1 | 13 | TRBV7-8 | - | TGTGCCAGCAGCCCGGGTGGAGACACTGAAGCTTTCTTT | CASSPGGDTEAFF
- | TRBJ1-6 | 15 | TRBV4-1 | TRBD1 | TGCGCCAGCAGCCAAGCGGGACAGGTCGATTCACCCCTCCACTTT | CASSQAGQVDSPLHF
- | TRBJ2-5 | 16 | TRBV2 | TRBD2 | TGTGCCAGCAGTCCCGGGACTAGCGGAGTACAAGAGACCCAGTACTTC | CASSPGTSGVQETQYF
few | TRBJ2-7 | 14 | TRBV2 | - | TGTGCCAGCAGTGAAACTAGCCGGGGCTACGAGCAGTACTTC | CASSETSRGYEQYF
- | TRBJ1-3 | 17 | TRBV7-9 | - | TGTTCCAGCAGCTTAACCCCCCTCGGGGGGCGAGGAAACACCATATATTTT | CSSSLTPLGGRGNTIYF
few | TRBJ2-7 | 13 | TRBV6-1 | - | TGTGCCAGCAGTTCGACAGGCTCCTACGAGCAGTACTTC | CASSSTGSYEQYF
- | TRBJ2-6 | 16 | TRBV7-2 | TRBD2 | TGTGCCAGCAGCCCCACGAGCGGGGCTGGGGCCAACGTCCTGACTTTC | CASSPTSGAGANVLTF
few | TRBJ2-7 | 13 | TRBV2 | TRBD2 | TGTGCCAGCGGGGGGGACGGTACCTACGAGCAGTACTTC | CASGGDGTYEQYF
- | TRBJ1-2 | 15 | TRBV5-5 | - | TGTGCCAGCAGCTCCACAGGCGTAACTAACTATGGCTACACCTTC | CASSSTGVTNYGYTF
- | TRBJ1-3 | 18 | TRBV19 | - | TGTGCCAGTAAGCCCCTAGGGCAGGGCCTAAACTCTGGAAACACCATATATTTT | CASKPLGQGLNSGNTIYF
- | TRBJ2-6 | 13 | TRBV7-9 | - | TGTGCCAGCAGCCGCTCTGGGGCCAACGTCCTGACTTTC | CASSRSGANVLTF
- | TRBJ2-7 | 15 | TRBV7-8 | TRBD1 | TGTGCCAGCAGCACCGGGACAGGGGGCTCCTACGAGCAGTACTTC | CASSTGTGGSYEQYF
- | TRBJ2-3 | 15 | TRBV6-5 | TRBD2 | TGTGCCAGCAGGGACACTAGCGCGTGGGGGGATACGCAGTATTTT | CASRDTSAWGDTQYF
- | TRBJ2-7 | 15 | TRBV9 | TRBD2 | TGTGCCAGCAGCGTAGCTCCAGGGAGGGCAAACGAGCAGTACTTC | CASSVAPGRANEQYF
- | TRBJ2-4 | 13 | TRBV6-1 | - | TGTGCCAGCAGGGTTGGGGGCGAGGGAGTTCAGTACTTC | CASRVGGEGVQYF
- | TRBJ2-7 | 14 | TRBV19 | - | TGTGCCAGTAGCGTCACAAGTCAATCCTACGAGCAGTACTTC | CASSVTSQSYEQYF
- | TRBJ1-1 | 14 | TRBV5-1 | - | TGCGCCAGCAGCTTCCCGGGACAGAACACTGAAGCTTTCTTT | CASSFPGQNTEAFF
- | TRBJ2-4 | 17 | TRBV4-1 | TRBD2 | TGCGCCAGCAGCCAGCCCCTTGGACTAGCGGACAAAAACATTCAGTACTTC | CASSQPLGLADKNIQYF
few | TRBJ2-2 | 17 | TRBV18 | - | TGTGCCAGCTCACCAATGCCCGGCGGGGGCGGCACCGGGGAGCTGTTTTTT | CASSPMPGGGGTGELFF
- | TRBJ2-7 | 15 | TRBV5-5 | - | TGTGCCAGCAGCTTGGGGGCTTACGCCTCCTACGAGCAGTACTTC | CASSLGAYASYEQYF
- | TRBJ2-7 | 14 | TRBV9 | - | TGTGCCAGCAGCCCAGGGGACGGGAGGTCCGAGCAGTACTTC | CASSPGDGRSEQYF
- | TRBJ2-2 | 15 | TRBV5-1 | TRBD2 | TGCGCCAGCAGCAGCGGGGGGCTTCCCACCGGGGAGCTGTTTTTT | CASSSGGLPTGELFF
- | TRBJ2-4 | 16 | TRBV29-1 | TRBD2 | TGCAGCGTTGTTAGCGGGAGGGCCCTAGCCAAAAACATTCAGTACTTC | CSVVSGRALAKNIQYF
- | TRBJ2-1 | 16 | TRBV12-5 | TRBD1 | TGTGCTAGTGGTCCGCGTTTACAGGGGGCTGACAATGAGCAGTTCTTC | CASGPRLQGADNEQFF
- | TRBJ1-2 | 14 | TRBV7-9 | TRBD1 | TGTGCCAGCAGCATACCGGGACAGGGATTTGGCTACACCTTC | CASSIPGQGFGYTF
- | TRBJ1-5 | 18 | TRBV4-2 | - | TGTGCCAGCAGCCAAGCGACGGGTGGAGACTTTAGCAATCAGCCCCAGCATTTT | CASSQATGGDFSNQPQHF
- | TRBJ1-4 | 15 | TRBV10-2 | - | TGCGCCAGCAGTAGCCCCGGGGGGCGAGTGGAAAAACTGTTTTTT | CASSSPGGRVEKLFF
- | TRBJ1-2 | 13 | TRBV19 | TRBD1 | TGTGCCAGTAGTGCTGACAGGGATAATGGCTACACCTTC | CASSADRDNGYTF
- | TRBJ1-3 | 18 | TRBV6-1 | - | TGTGCCAGCAGTGCCCCTCGGGCCGGGGAAGTGGCTGGAAACACCATATATTTT | CASSAPRAGEVAGNTIYF
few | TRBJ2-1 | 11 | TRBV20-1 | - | TGCAGTGCTAGAGACTCGAATGAGCAGTTCTTC | CSARDSNEQFF
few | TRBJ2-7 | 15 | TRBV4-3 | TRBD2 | TGCGCCAGCAGCCAAGGACTAGCGGGGGGCTACGAGCAGTACTTC | CASSQGLAGGYEQYF
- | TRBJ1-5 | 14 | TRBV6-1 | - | TGTGCCAGCAGTGAAGCGTTGGGCAGCCAGCCCCAGCATTTT | CASSEALGSQPQHF
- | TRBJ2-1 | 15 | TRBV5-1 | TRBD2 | TGCGCCAGCAGCTCCGGACTAGCGGTCCACAATGAGCAGTTCTTC | CASSSGLAVHNEQFF